This TCR beta chain stems from a study of CD8+ T cells in alopecia areata (dated by TCRdb to 2016 to 2019). About the investigation overall: Treated patients were enrolled in an open-label pilot trial of oral tofacitinib, 5 to 10 mg twice daily, for moderate-to-severe alopecia areata. Tofacitinib was given for 6 to 18 months, followed by 6 months of follow-up off drug to assess delayed response and recurrence. For the treated patients, the SALT score, which quantifies what percentage of scalp surface area is affected, served as the measure of disease severity. The study used high-throughput TCRbeta sequencing to examine T cell clonal expansion in alopecia areata, in both the C3H/HeJ mouse model and human patients. Scalp tissue and sorted CD4+ and CD8+ peripheral blood T cells from patchy and totalis/universalis alopecia areata patients and from healthy controls were covered by human TCRbeta sequencing. Tofacitinib-treated patients had biopsies at baseline and at 4 and 24 weeks of treatment, with a later scalp biopsy in several patients. Scalp clonality was compared across normal scalp (n=4), patchy alopecia areata scalp (n=8), and alopecia totalis/universalis scalp (n=8). The RNA source kit depended on sample type: the PAXgene miRNA kit for fixed scalp, the miRNeasy kit for PBMCs, and the RNeasy kit for mouse skin. TCRbeta CDR3 regions were amplified by immunoSEQ multiplex PCR with 35 Vbeta forward and 13 Jbeta reverse primers. Results and caveats for the whole study, not just this receptor: Compared with normal scalp, lesional scalp had higher clonality and more expanded CD8+ clones, particularly in alopecia totalis/universalis, a pattern that suggests antigenic drive. During tofacitinib treatment, many expanded lesional clones stuck around in both scalp and blood, and this persistence may partly explain why relapse happens after treatment is stopped. Unlike mouse skin, where gammadelta T cells dominate, normal human skin contains resident alphabeta T cells that get sequenced too, which complicates analysis of the scalp TCR repertoire. Because the treated cohort was small and had only one nonresponder, larger studies are needed to examine links between baseline CD8+ expansion and response. Compared with mice, TCR sequences shared between patients were less clear, possibly partly because of HLA diversity across the patient population. Tofacitinib significantly decreased scalp clonality and the number of expanded CD8+ clones among the top 100 scalp clones.

Interpreted using the paper, the treatment or condition label stands for: oral pan-JAK inhibitor, 5-10 mg twice daily. Lesional scalp punch biopsies and peripheral blood were collected from alopecia areata patients. PBMCs were isolated by density centrifugation and stained for CD3, CD4 and CD8, after which CD4+ and CD8+ T cells were sorted on a FACSAria. A remark on this clone: It lacks a known antigen. Base qualities are not at hand, and no much larger clone is one base apart.

The junction carries 14 bases between V and J, which are trimmed by 2 bases and 6 bases respectively. CDR1 and CDR2, looked up from the germline V gene (reference sequence), are GTSNPN and SVGIG. From the cysteine through the phenylalanine, the CDR3 covers 15 amino acids. Just the 45-base CDR3 DNA is kept, in frame starting at base 1. The library was prepared using the immunoSEQ multiplex PCR assay. For TCR sequencing, RNA was extracted from every sample and reverse transcribed into cDNA to serve as template. First-strand cDNA was synthesized using SuperScript III with a 2:1 mix of oligo-dT and random hexamers. Amplification bias was assessed with a synthetic immune receptor repertoire, and residual bias was removed computationally. Per the original workflow: After raw reads were preprocessed to remove errors, the CDR3 was defined following IMGT conventions as running from the conserved cysteine to phenylalanine. Clonality was calculated as 1 minus Shannon entropy normalized by log2 of the number of productive unique TCRs. Whether each scalp clone was CD4 or CD8 was inferred by checking scalp TCRbeta sequences against the CD4 and CD8 repertoires from sorted blood. TCRdb took over this immuneACCESS table, retaining in-frame rearrangements with V and J assigned. Such tables are incomplete; in checked studies, under half of the missing clones stem from an unresolved V gene, and the remainder is unexplained. V, J and clone size are those of that table, while D and trimming were read from the DNA. Counted in this sample were about 190,000 clones; under 80% of them appeared once. The ten top clones hold approximately 1.3% of the sample.

The TCR originated in a human donor with alopecia areata. The source was CD4+ T cells sorted from blood, collected around week 50, from a patient treated with tofacitinib. This chain joins TRBV30 to TRBJ1-6; tentative D gene TRBD1, with 6 bases matching. The nucleotide sequence reads as follows: TGTGCCTGGAGTCGCAAGGGGGGTTCTAATTCACCCCTCCACTTT. Translated, it reads CAWSRKGGSNSPLHF.